The 17 T cell receptor beta chains listed next were all sequenced from one sample in a study of monozygotic twins with inflammatory bowel disease. TCRdb reanalyzed the 5' RACE reads, giving one entry per CDR3 protein sequence and no DNA. The repertoire table contains 200,000 to 250,000 distinct CDR3 sequences. Specimen: blood. Source of these receptors: a human donor with ulcerative colitis or Crohn's disease, or a healthy co-twin of an affected twin (not recorded which).

V gene TRBV5-1 combines with J gene TRBJ2-3; there is no DNA to check the TCRdb D call of TRBD1. Looked up from germline, CDR1 is SGHRS and CDR2 is YFSETQ. This CDR3 comprises 15 residues. The CDR3 spells CASSLLGTGADTQYF.

The J gene is TRBJ2-1, the V gene TRBV6-1; TCRdb's D call of TRBD1 is untestable without DNA. Germline CDR1 reads MNHNS; CDR2 reads SASEGT. The CDR3 extends over 12 amino acids. CDR3 loop: CASSPLRNEQFF.

The chain employs TRBV20-1 and TRBJ2-3; TCRdb names TRBD1, which stays unverified in the absence of DNA. Germline values: CDR1 DFQATT, CDR2 SNEGSKA (reference sequence). The CDR3 runs 14 residues. The chain's CDR3 is CSAGRQDSLDTQYF.

The CDR3 sequence is CASSPGAGAEAFF. The rearrangement links TRBV18 to TRBJ1-1; the D call from TCRdb, TRBD1, cannot be confirmed without DNA. The germline gives CDR1 KGHSH, CDR2 LQKENI. The CDR3 is made up of 13 amino acids.

V and J are TRBV11-2 and TRBJ2-3. Germline CDR1 reads SGHAT; CDR2 reads FQNNGV. This CDR3 comprises 13 residues. CDR3 sequence reads: CASSRGFGDTQYF.

CDR3 loop: CASSLTWQETQYF. V and J are TRBV11-2 and TRBJ2-5. This CDR3 is built from 13 residues. Germline lookup yields CDR1 SGHAT and CDR2 FQNNGV.

The gene calls are TRBV20-1 and TRBJ2-5; lacking DNA, the TRBD1 call made by TCRdb goes unchecked. Germline V gene data show CDR1 as DFQATT and CDR2 as SNEGSKA (reference sequence). The CDR3 consists of 13 residues. This CDR3 is CSAERQGTETQYF.

The chain links TRBV7-9 to TRBJ1-1. Germline V gene lookup returns CDR1 SEHNR and CDR2 FQNEAQ (reference sequence). The CDR3 runs to 14 residues. CDR3 sequence reads: CASSSRRANTEAFF. Variable domain in full (rest from reference TRBV7-9 and TRBJ1-1): DTGVSQNPRHKITKRGQNVTFRCDPISEHNRLYWYRQTLGQGPEFLTYFQNEAQLEKSRLLSDRFSAERPKGSFSTLEIQRTEQGDSAMYLCASSSRRANTEAFFGQGTRLTVV.

The chain joins TRBV6-1 to TRBJ2-4; no DNA is available, so the TRBD2 call from TCRdb remains unchecked. The CDR3 is made up of 16 amino acids. Germline V gives CDR1 MNHNS, CDR2 SASEGT. The CDR3 region is CASSPERTPIPHIQYF.

J is TRBJ2-7 and V is TRBV11-2. CDR1 and CDR2 (germline): SGHAT, FQNNGV. CDR3 size: 15 residues. CDR3 sequence: CASTLGASSVYEQYF.

V and J are TRBV5-1 and TRBJ2-7; TCRdb's assignment of TRBD1 cannot be checked, as there is no DNA. The CDR3 loop spans 13 amino acids. Germline assignment: CDR1 SGHRS and CDR2 YFSETQ. This CDR3 reads CASRPGEAYEQYF.

The CDR3 is CASSGRMMTRFF. V usage is TRBV19 and J usage is TRBJ1-1. CDR1 and CDR2 (germline): LNHDA, SQIVND (reference sequence). CDR3 length equals 12 residues.

The J gene is TRBJ1-1, the V gene TRBV5-1; the D gene TCRdb calls, TRBD1, cannot be checked with no DNA. The CDR3 runs to 16 residues. Germline CDR1 is SGHRS and CDR2 is YFSETQ. CDR3: CASSLGELQGTKNAFF. The full variable domain, rest sourced from reference TRBV5-1 and TRBJ1-1, is KAGVTQTPRYLIKTRGQQVTLSCSPISGHRSVSWYQQTPGQGLQFLFEYFSETQRNKGNFPGRFSGRQFSNSRSEMNVSTLELGDSALYLCASSLGELQGTKNAFFGQGTRLTVV.

The chain uses TRBV18 and TRBJ2-4. The CDR3 consists of 12 residues. The germline V gene has CDR1 KGHSH and CDR2 LQKENI. Here the CDR3 reads CASSPQRNVQYF.

V is TRBV20-1 and J is TRBJ2-7. Germline V gene lookup returns CDR1 DFQATT and CDR2 SNEGSKA (reference sequence). This CDR3 region has 13 residues. CDR3 residues: CSAQTEDSYEQYF.

This chain links TRBV5-1 with TRBJ1-1. The CDR3 consists of 15 residues. Germline-derived CDR1 and CDR2 are SGHRS and YFSETQ. CDR3 region: CASRSDGGMNTEAFF. Together with reference TRBV5-1 and TRBJ1-1, the CDR3 gives the full variable domain: KAGVTQTPRYLIKTRGQQVTLSCSPISGHRSVSWYQQTPGQGLQFLFEYFSETQRNKGNFPGRFSGRQFSNSRSEMNVSTLELGDSALYLCASRSDGGMNTEAFFGQGTRLTVV.

The chain has TRBV7-9 and TRBJ2-3. The CDR3 length is 14 residues. Germline V gene data show CDR1 as SEHNR and CDR2 as FQNEAQ (reference sequence). CDR3: CASNLVGISNTQYF. The full variable domain, with the rest looked up from reference TRBV7-9 and TRBJ2-3, is DTGVSQNPRHKITKRGQNVTFRCDPISEHNRLYWYRQTLGQGPEFLTYFQNEAQLEKSRLLSDRFSAERPKGSFSTLEIQRTEQGDSAMYLCASNLVGISNTQYFGPGTRLTVL.